The 7 T cell receptor beta chains given below trace back to one sample, sequenced in a study of cytomegalovirus exposure and HLA in healthy donors. Primers for the PCR totalled 60 Vbeta and 13 Jbeta. Repertoires were generated with immunoSEQ multiplex PCR, while TCRdb's copy carries only in-frame clones and drops some. The table lists 100,000 to 150,000 clones, approximately 82% of them singletons. Source material: PBMCs. Receptors originate from a man aged 18 to 30 in good health and CMV-seropositive.

The chain uses TRBV6-1 and TRBJ2-7; unclear D gene. V shed 1 base and J shed 0 bases, with 13 bases lying between them. The CDR3 covers 16 residues. Germline V CDR1 and CDR2: MNHNS, SASEGT. The CDR3 DNA reads TGTGCCAGCAGTGAAGAAGCAGCAGGCTACTCCTACGAGCAGTACTTC. This codes for CASSEEAAGYSYEQYF.

This clone was detected a few times. The genes are TRBV4-1 and TRBJ1-5; D ambiguous. Between the trimmed V and J ends, which lost 0 bases and 5 bases, there was a span of 14 bases. Per the germline V gene, CDR1 is MGHRA and CDR2 is YSYEKL. The CDR3 covers 16 residues. The CDR3 spells CASSQDPGRADQPQHF. The CDR3 DNA follows: TGCGCCAGCAGCCAAGATCCGGGAAGGGCGGATCAGCCCCAGCATTTT.

V and J are TRBV28 and TRBJ2-4; D remains unclear. Germline V lookup: CDR1 MDHEN, CDR2 SYDVKM. The V end was cut by 6 bases, the J end by 3 bases, with 9 bases between. The CDR3 covers 13 residues. The CDR3 nucleotides read TGTGCCAGCAGGCAGGTTAGCAAAAACATTCAGTACTTC. Protein: CASRQVSKNIQYF. Combining the CDR3 with reference TRBV28 and TRBJ2-4 gives the whole variable domain DVKVTQSSRYLVKRTGEKVFLECVQDMDHENMFWYRQDPGLGLRLIYFSYDVKMKEKGDIPEGYSVSREKKERFSLILESASTNQTSMYLCASRQVSKNIQYFGAGTRLSVL.

This clone was detected once. The V gene is TRBV11-3, the J gene TRBJ1-2, with 9 bases that match TRBD1. The CDR3 length is 12 residues. Per germline, CDR1 SGHNT and CDR2 YENEEA. The J segment lost 4 bases and the V segment lost 8 bases, leaving 2 bases of the junction unmatched. CDR3 residues: CASRDRAYGYTF. The CDR3 DNA sequence: TGTGCCAGCCGGGACAGGGCCTATGGCTACACCTTC.

This clone appeared a few times. The gene calls are TRBV19 and TRBJ2-2, with TRBD1 as a possible D gene (5 bases). The CDR3 runs to 14 residues. The germline V and J ends were trimmed by 8 bases and 8 bases, with 18 bases remaining between them. Germline-derived CDR1 and CDR2 are LNHDA and SQIVND (reference sequence). The CDR3 spells CASRMDTLRGELFF. Written as DNA, the CDR3 is TGTGCCAGTCGGATGGACACCCTTCGGGGGGAGCTGTTTTTT.

CDR3 nucleotide sequence: TGTGCCTGGAGTGTCGTGCCGTTGAATCCTAGCTATGGCTACACCTTC. Residues: CAWSVVPLNPSYGYTF. The V gene is TRBV30, the J gene TRBJ1-2, with unresolved D. CDR1 is GTSNPN, CDR2 SVGIG, per germline (reference sequence). The V end was cut by 0 bases, the J end by 4 bases, with 18 bases between. The CDR3 covers 16 residues.

This clone is a singleton in its sample. The rearrangement links TRBV5-4 to TRBJ2-7; TRBD2 aligns across 10 bases. The J segment lost 7 bases and the V segment lost 7 bases, leaving 11 bases of the junction unmatched. CDR3 length: 14 amino acids. Germline CDR1 reads SGHNT; CDR2 reads YYREEE (reference sequence). The CDR3 sequence is CASGVSGGAGEQYF. CDR3 sequence (DNA): TGTGCCAGCGGGGTAAGCGGGGGGGCCGGTGAGCAGTACTTC.